The clone carrying this T cell receptor beta chain was found a few times. Four PCR rounds used nested alpha and beta constant region primers plus the SP2 primer. From the 5' RACE reads, TCRdb called clonotypes with MiXCR, one entry per CDR3 protein. The sample consists of about 32,000 distinct CDR3 sequences, approximately 16% of them appearing once. The sample is drawn from a study of naive and memory T cell subsets. TCR cDNA received a 3' ligated oligonucleotide that carried a UMI. Input was about 1 to 1,100 ng of DNase-treated total RNA without cell sorting. This TCR derives from a female donor in good health.

CDR3 loop: CASSYSGQGWGTEAFF. The CDR3 DNA is TGTGCCAGCAGTTACTCTGGACAGGGGTGGGGCACTGAAGCTTTCTTT. The genes are TRBV6-5 and TRBJ1-1, with 9 bases identical to TRBD1. Looked up from germline, CDR1 is MNHEY and CDR2 is SVGAGI. The trim removed 0 bases at V and 4 bases at J, leaving 6 bases unmatched. The CDR3 is 16 residues long.